The 2 T cell receptor beta chains below were found in one sample sequenced in a study of shared clonotypes between healthy human individuals. TCRdb's table, derived via immunoSEQ multiplex PCR, lists solely in-frame clones and lacks some. The sample lists 90,000 to 120,000 clones; roughly 66% were seen once. Sample: memory CD8+ T cells sorted from blood. Subset of the sample: CD45RO+ cells pooled with CCR7-negative TemRA cells. These receptors came from a woman aged 25 to 39 in good health.

This clone has a handful of counts. The chain recombines TRBV10-3 with TRBJ1-5, with D possibly matching TRBD1 (5 bases). Trimming left V 4 bases short and J 3 bases short, with 10 bases between. Germline CDR1 is ENHRY and CDR2 is SYGVKD. The CDR3 totals 14 residues. Here the CDR3 reads CAISAPGTNQPQHF. The CDR3 DNA reads as TGTGCCATCAGTGCCCCAGGGACCAATCAGCCCCAGCATTTT.

This clone has only one observation. The rearrangement links TRBV11-2 to TRBJ2-5; D is perhaps TRBD2 (5 bases). The DNA end lines up better with TRBJ2-7; the J call may be wrong. This CDR3 is built from 15 residues. The V gene's germline CDR1 is SGHAT and CDR2 FQNNGV. CDR3 nucleotide sequence: TGTGCCAGCAGCGACCCGAGAGGGTACGGTTACGAGCAGTACTTC. It is translated as CASSDPRGYGYEQYF.